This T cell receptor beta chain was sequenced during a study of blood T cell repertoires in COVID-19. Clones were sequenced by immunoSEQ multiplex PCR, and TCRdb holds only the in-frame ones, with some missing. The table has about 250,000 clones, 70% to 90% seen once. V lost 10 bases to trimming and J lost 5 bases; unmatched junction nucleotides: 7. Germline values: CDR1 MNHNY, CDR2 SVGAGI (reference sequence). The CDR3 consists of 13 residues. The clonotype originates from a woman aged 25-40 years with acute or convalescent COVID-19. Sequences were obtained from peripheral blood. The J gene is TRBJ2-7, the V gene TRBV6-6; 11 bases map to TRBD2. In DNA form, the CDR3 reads TGTGCCACCTATAGCGGGAGGGGTGACGAGCAGTACTTC. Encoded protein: CATYSGRGDEQYF.